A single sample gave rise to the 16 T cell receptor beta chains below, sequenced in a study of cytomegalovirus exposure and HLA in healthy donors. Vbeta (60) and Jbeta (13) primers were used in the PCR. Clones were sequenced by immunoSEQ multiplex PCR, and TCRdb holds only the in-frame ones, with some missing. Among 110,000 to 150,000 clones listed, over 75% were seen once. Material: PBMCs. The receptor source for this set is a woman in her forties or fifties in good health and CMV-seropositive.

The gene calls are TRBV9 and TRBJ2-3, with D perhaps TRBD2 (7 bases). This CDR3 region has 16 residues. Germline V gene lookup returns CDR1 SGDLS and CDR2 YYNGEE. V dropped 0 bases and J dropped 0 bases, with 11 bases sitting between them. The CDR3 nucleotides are TGTGCCAGCAGCGTAGAGGGGGGGGCGAGCACAGATACGCAGTATTTT. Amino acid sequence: CASSVEGGASTDTQYF.

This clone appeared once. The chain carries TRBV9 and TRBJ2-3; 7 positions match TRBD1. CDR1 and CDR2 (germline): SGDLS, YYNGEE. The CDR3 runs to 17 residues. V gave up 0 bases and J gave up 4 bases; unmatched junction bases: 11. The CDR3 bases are TGTGCCAGCAGCGTAGCCGAGGGGGCCCGACCTTCAGATACGCAGTATTTT. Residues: CASSVAEGARPSDTQYF. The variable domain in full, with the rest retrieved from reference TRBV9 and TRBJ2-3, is DSGVTQTPKHLITATGQRVTLRCSPRSGDLSVYWYQQSLDQGLQFLIQYYNGEERAKGNILERFSAQQFPDLHSELNLSSLELGDSALYFCASSVAEGARPSDTQYFGPGTRLTVL.

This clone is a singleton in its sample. In nucleotides, the CDR3 is TGTGCCAGCAGCCAGACAGGGGATAATTCACCCCTCCACTTT. It codes for CASSQTGDNSPLHF. V usage is TRBV25-1 and J usage is TRBJ1-6, with 8 bases aligning to TRBD1. The trim removed 6 bases at V and 5 bases at J, leaving 3 bases unmatched. This CDR3 is built from 14 residues. The germline gives CDR1 MGHDK, CDR2 SYGVNS.

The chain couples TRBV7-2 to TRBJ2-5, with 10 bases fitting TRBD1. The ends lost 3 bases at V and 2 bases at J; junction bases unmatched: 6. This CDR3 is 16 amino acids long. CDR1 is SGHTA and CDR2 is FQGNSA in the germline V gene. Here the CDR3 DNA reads TGTGCCAGCAGCTTGAGGGGGACAGGGGCGCAAGAGACCCAGTACTTC. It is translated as CASSLRGTGAQETQYF.

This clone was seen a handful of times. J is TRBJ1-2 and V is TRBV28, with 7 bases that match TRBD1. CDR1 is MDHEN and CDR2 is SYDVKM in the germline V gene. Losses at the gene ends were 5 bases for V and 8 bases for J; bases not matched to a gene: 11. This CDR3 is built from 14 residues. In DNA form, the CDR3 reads TGTGCCAGCAGTCCCCCAATGACAGGGCAGGGCTACACCTTC. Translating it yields CASSPPMTGQGYTF.

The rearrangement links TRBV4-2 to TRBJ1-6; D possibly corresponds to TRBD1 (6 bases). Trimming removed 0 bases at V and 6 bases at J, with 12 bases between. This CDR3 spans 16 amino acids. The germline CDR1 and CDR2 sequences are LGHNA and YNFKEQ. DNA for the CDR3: TGTGCCAGCAGCCAAGATTATGGGGGCTCTAATTCACCCCTCCACTTT. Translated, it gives CASSQDYGGSNSPLHF.

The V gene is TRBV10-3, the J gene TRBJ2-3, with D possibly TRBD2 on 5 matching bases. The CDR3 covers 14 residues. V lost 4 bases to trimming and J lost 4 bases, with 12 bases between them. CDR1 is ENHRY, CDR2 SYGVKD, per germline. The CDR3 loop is CAISGGLSADTQYF. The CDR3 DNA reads TGTGCCATCAGTGGAGGGTTGTCCGCAGATACGCAGTATTTT.

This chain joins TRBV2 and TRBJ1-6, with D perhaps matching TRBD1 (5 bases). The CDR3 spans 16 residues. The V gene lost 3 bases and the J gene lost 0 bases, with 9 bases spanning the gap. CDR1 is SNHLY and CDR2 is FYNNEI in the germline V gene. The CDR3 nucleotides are TGTGCCAGCAGTGACGGGGGGAGCTCCTATAATTCACCCCTCCACTTT. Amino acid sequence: CASSDGGSSYNSPLHF.

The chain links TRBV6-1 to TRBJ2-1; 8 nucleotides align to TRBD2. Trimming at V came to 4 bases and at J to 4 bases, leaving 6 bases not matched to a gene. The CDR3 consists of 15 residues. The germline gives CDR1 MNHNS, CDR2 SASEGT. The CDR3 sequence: CASSVSGAIYNEQFF. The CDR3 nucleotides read TGTGCCAGCAGTGTTAGCGGGGCCATATACAATGAGCAGTTCTTC.

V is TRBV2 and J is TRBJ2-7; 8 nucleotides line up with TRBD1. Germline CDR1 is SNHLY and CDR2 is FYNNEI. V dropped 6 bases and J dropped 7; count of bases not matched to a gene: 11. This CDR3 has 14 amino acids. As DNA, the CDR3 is TGTGCCAGCAGCATGGACAGGGCGTCGCAAGAGCAGTACTTC. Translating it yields CASSMDRASQEQYF.

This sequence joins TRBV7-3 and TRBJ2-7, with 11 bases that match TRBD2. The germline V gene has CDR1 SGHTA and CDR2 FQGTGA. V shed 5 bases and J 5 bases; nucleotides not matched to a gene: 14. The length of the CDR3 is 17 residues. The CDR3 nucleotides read TGTGCCAGCAGCCCCCCCCTGGCTAGCGGGGGGTATCACGAGCAGTACTTC. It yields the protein CASSPPLASGGYHEQYF.

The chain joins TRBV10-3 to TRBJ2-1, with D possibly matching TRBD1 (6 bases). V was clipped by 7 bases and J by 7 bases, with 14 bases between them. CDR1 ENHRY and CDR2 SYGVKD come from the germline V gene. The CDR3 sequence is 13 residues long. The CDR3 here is CAIKGTRGNEQFF. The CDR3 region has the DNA TGTGCCATCAAGGGCACTAGGGGGAATGAGCAGTTCTTC.

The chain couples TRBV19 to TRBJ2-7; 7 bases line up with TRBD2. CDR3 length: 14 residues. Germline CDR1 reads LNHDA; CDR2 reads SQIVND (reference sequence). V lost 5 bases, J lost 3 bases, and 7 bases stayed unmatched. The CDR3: CASSPSAGDYEQYF. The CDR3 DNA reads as TGTGCCAGTAGTCCATCCGCGGGGGACTACGAGCAGTACTTC.

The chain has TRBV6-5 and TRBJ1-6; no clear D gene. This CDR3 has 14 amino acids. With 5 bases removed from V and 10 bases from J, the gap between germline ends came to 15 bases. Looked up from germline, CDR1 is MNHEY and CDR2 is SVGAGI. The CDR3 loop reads CASSTSTLTSPLHF. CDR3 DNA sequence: TGTGCCAGCAGTACCTCGACACTCACATCACCCCTCCACTTT.

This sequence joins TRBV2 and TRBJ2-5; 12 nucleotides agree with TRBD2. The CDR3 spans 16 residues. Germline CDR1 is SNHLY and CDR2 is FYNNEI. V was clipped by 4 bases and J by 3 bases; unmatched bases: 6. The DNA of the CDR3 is TGTGCCAGCAGTGCCGGACTAGCGGGGTCGGAAGAGACCCAGTACTTC. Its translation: CASSAGLAGSEETQYF.

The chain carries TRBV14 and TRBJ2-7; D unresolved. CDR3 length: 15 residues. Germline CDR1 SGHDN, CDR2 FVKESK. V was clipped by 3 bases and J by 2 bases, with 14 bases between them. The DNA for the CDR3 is TGTGCCAGCAGCCATACCCCAGGCAACACCTACGAGCAGTACTTC. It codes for CASSHTPGNTYEQYF.